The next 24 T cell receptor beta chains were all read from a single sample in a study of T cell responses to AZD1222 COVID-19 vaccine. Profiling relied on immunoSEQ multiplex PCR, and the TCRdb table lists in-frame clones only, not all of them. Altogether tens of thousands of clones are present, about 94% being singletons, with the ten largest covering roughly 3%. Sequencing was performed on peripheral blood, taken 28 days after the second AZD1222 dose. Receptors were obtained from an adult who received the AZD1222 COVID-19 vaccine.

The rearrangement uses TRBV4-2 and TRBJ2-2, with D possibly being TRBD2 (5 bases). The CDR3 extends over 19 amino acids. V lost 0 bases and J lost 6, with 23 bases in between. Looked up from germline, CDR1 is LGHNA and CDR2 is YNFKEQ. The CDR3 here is CASSQDPSSFWTGAGELFF. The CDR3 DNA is TGTGCCAGCAGCCAAGATCCATCAAGCTTCTGGACCGGGGCCGGGGAGCTGTTTTTT.

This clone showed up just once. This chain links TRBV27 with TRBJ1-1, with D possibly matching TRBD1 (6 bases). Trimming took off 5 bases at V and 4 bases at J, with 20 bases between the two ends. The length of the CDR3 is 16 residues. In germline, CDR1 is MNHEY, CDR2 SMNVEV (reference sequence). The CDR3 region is CASSINRVVAGTEAFF. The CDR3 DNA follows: TGTGCCAGCAGTATAAACAGGGTCGTGGCTGGCACTGAAGCTTTCTTT.

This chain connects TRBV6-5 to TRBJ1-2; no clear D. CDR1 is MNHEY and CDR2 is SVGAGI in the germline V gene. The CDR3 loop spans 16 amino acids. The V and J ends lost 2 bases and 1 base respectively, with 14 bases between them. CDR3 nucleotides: TGTGCCAGCAGTTACACGACTTCGCAGGATAACTATGGCTACACCTTC. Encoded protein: CASSYTTSQDNYGYTF.

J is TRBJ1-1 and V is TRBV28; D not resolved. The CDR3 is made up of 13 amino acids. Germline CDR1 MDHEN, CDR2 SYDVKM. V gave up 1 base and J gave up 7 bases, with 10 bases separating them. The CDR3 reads CASSLSQAGEAFF. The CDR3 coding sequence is TGTGCCAGCAGTTTATCGCAGGCTGGTGAAGCTTTCTTT.

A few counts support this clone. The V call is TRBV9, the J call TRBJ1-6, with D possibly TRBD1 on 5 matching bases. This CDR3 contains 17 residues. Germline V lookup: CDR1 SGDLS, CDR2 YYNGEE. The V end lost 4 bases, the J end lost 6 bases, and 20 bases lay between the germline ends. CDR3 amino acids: CASSLDPGRTSNSPLHF. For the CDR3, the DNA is TGTGCCAGCAGCTTAGACCCGGGCAGGACATCTAATTCACCCCTCCACTTT.

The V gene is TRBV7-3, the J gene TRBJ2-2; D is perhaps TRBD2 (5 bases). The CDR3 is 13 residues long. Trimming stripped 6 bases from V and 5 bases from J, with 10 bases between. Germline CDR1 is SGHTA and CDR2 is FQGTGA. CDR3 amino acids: CASRPAGTGELFF. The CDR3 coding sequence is TGTGCCAGCAGGCCTGCGGGTACCGGGGAGCTGTTTTTT.

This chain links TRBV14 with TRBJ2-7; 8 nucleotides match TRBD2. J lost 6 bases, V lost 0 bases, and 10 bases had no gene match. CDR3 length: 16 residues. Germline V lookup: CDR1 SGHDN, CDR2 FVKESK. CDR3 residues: CASSQDFRGGGSEQYF. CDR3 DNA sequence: TGTGCCAGCAGCCAAGATTTTAGGGGCGGGGGGTCCGAGCAGTACTTC.

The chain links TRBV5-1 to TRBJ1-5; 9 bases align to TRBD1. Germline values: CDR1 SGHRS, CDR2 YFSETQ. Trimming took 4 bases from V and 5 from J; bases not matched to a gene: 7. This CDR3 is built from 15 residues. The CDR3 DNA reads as TGCGCCAGCAGCCCGGACAGGGGATCTGATCAGCCCCAGCATTTT. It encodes CASSPDRGSDQPQHF. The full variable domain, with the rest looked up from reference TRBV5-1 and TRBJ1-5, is KAGVTQTPRYLIKTRGQQVTLSCSPISGHRSVSWYQQTPGQGLQFLFEYFSETQRNKGNFPGRFSGRQFSNSRSEMNVSTLELGDSALYLCASSPDRGSDQPQHFGDGTRLSIL.

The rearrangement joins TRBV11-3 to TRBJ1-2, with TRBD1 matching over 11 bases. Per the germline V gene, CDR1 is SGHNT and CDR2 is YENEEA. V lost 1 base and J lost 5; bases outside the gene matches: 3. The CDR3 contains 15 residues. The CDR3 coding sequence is TGTGCCAGCAGCTTAGGGACAGGGGGCGTATATGGCTACACCTTC. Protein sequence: CASSLGTGGVYGYTF. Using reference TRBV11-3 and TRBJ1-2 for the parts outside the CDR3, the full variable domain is EAGVVQSPRYKIIEKKQPVAFWCNPISGHNTLYWYLQNLGQGPELLIRYENEEAVDDSQLPKDRFSAERLKGVDSTLKIQPAELGDSAVYLCASSLGTGGVYGYTFGSGTRLTVV.

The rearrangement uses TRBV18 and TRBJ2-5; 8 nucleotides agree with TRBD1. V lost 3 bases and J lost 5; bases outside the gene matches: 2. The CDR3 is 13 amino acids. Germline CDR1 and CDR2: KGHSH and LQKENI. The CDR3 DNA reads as TGTGCCAGCTCACCGGGACAGGCGGAGACCCAGTACTTC. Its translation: CASSPGQAETQYF. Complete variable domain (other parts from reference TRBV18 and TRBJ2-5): NAGVMQNPRHLVRRRGQEARLRCSPMKGHSHVYWYRQLPEEGLKFMVYLQKENIIDESGMPKERFSAEFPKEGPSILRIQQVVRGDSAAYFCASSPGQAETQYFGPGTRLLVL.

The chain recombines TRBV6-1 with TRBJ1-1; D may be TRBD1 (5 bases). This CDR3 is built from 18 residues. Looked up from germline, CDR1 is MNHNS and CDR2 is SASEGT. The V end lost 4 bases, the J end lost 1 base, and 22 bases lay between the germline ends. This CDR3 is CASSGASTATRTNTEAFF. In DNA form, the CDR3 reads TGTGCCAGCAGTGGAGCTTCGACAGCAACTCGAACGAACACTGAAGCTTTCTTT.

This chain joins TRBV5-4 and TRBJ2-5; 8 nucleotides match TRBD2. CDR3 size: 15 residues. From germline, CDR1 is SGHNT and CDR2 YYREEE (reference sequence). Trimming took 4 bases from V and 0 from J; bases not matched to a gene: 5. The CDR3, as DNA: TGTGCCAGCAGCCCGGCGGGGGGATACCAAGAGACCCAGTACTTC. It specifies CASSPAGGYQETQYF.

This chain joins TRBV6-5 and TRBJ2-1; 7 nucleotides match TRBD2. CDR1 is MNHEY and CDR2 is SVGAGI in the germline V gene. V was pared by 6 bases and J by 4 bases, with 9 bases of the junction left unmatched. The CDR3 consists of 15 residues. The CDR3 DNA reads TGTGCCAGCAGCCCCGAGCGGGGTAGGTACAATGAGCAGTTCTTC. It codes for CASSPERGRYNEQFF.

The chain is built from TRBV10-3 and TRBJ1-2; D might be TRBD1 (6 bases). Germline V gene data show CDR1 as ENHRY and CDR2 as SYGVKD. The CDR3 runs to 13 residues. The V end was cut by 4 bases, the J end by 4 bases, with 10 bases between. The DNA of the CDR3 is TGTGCCATCAGTGCGGACAGATCCTATGGCTACACCTTC. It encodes CAISADRSYGYTF.

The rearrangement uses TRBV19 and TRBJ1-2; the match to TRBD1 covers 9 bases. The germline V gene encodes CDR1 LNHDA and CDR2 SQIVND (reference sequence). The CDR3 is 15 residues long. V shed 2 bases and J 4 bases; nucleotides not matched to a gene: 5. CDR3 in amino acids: CASSIRTGEGYGYTF. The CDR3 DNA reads TGTGCCAGTAGTATAAGGACAGGGGAAGGCTATGGCTACACCTTC.

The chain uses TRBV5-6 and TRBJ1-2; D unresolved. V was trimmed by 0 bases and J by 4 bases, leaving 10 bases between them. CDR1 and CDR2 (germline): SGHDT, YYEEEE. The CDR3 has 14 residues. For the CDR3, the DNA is TGTGCCAGCAGCTTGGCCCCAGGACCCTATGGCTACACCTTC. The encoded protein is CASSLAPGPYGYTF.

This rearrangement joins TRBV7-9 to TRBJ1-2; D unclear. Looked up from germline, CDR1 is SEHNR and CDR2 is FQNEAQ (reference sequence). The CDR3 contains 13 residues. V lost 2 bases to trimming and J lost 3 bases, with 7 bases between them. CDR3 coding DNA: TGTGCCAGCAGCTTACCGGTAGACTATGGCTACACCTTC. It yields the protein CASSLPVDYGYTF.

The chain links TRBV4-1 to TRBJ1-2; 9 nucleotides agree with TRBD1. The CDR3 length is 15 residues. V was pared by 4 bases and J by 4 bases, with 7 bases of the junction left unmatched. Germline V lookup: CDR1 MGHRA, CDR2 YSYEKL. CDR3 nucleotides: TGCGCCAGCAGCCCGGGGACAGGGAGCCTCTATGGCTACACCTTC. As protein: CASSPGTGSLYGYTF.

Written as DNA, the CDR3 is TGCGCCAGCAGCCTGGGGGGCTATAGCAATCAGCCCCAGCATTTT. Its translation: CASSLGGYSNQPQHF. The chain recombines TRBV5-1 with TRBJ1-5; tentatively, D is TRBD1 (6 bases). The V end was cut by 4 bases, the J end by 0 bases, with 11 bases between. Germline V gene lookup returns CDR1 SGHRS and CDR2 YFSETQ. The CDR3 contains 15 residues.

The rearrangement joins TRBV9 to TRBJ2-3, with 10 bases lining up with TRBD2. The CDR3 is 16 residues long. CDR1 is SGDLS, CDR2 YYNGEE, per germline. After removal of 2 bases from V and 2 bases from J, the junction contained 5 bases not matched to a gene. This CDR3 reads CASSVQRGGFTDTQYF. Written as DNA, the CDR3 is TGTGCCAGCAGCGTGCAGCGGGGGGGGTTCACAGATACGCAGTATTTT.

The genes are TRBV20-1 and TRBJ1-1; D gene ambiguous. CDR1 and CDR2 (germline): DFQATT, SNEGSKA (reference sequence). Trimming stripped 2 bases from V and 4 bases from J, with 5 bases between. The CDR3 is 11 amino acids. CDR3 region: CSARRITEAFF. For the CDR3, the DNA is TGCAGTGCTAGAAGAATCACTGAAGCTTTCTTT.

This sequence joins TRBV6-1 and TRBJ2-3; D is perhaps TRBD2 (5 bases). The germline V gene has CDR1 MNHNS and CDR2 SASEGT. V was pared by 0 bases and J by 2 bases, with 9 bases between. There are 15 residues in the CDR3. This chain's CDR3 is CASSEAAGVTDTQYF. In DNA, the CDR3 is TGTGCCAGCAGTGAAGCGGCGGGTGTCACAGATACGCAGTATTTT.

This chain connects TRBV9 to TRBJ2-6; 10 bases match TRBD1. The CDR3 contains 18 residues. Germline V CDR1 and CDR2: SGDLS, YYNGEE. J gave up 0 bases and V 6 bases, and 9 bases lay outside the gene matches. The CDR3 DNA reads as TGTGCCAGCACCGAACGGGACAGGGGCACCTCTGGGGCCAACGTCCTGACTTTC. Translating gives CASTERDRGTSGANVLTF.

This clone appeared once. CDR3 DNA sequence: TGTGCCAGCGGTCCGAGGGCAGGCCGAAACTATGGCTACACCTTC. Translated: CASGPRAGRNYGYTF. The chain has TRBV11-3 and TRBJ1-2; D gene uncertain. The CDR3 is made up of 15 amino acids. The ends were cut back, 8 bases at V and 2 bases at J, with 18 bases in the middle. CDR1 is SGHNT, CDR2 YENEEA, per germline. Full variable domain (rest looked up from reference TRBV11-3 and TRBJ1-2): EAGVVQSPRYKIIEKKQPVAFWCNPISGHNTLYWYLQNLGQGPELLIRYENEEAVDDSQLPKDRFSAERLKGVDSTLKIQPAELGDSAVYLCASGPRAGRNYGYTFGSGTRLTVV.